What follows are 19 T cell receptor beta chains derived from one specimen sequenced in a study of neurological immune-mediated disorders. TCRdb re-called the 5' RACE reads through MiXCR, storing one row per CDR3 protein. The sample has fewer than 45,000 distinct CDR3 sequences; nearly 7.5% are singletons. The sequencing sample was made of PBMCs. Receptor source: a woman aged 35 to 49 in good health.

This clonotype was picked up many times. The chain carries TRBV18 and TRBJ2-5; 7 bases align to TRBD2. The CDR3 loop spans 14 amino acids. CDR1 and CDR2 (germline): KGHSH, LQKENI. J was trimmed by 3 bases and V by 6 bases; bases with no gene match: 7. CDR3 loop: CASSLLATEETQYF. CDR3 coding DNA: TGTGCCAGCTCTCTACTAGCGACCGAAGAGACCCAGTACTTC.

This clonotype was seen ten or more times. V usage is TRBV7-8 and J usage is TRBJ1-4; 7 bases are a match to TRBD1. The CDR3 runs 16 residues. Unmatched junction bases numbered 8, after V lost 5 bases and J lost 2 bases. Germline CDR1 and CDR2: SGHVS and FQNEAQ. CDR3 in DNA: TGTGCCAGCAGCCCCAACGACAGGGCGACTAATGAAAAACTGTTTTTT. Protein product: CASSPNDRATNEKLFF. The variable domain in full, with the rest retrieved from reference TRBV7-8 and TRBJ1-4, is GAGVSQSPRYKVAKRGQDVALRCDPISGHVSLFWYQQALGQGPEFLTYFQNEAQLDKSGLPSDRFFAERPEGSVSTLKIQRTQQEDSAVYLCASSPNDRATNEKLFFGSGTQLSVL.

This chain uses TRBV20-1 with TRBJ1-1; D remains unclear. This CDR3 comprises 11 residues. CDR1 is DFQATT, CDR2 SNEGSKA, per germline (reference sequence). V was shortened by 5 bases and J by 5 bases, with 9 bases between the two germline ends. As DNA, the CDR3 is TGCAGTGCTGGGATGATGACTGAAGCTTTCTTT. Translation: CSAGMMTEAFF.

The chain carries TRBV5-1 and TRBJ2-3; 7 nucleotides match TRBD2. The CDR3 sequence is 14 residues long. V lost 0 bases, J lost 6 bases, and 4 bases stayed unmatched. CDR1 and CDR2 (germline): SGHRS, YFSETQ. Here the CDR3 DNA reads TGCGCCAGCAGCTTGGTGCGGGGGAGCGATACGCAGTATTTT. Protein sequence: CASSLVRGSDTQYF.

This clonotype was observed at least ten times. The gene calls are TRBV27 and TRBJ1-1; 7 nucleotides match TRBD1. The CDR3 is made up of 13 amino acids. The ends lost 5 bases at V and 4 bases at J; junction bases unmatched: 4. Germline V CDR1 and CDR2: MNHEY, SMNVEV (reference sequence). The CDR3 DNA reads TGTGCCAGCAGTCTCTCAGGGGGCACTGAAGCTTTCTTT. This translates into CASSLSGGTEAFF.

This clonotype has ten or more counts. In nucleotides, the CDR3 is TGCAGTGCTAGCGACAGGGGGGGAGAGACCCAGTACTTC. This sequence encodes CSASDRGGETQYF. V gene TRBV20-1 combines with J gene TRBJ2-5; 9 bases map to TRBD1. The CDR3 has 13 amino acids. V lost 3 bases to trimming and J lost 4 bases; unmatched junction nucleotides: 3. Per the germline V gene, CDR1 is DFQATT and CDR2 is SNEGSKA (reference sequence).

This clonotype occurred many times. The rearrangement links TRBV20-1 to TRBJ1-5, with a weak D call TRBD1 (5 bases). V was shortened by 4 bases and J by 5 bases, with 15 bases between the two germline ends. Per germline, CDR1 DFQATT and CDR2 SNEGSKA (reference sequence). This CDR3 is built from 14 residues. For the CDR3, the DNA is TGCAGTGCTAAGGACCTTGGAGGGGATCAGCCCCAGCATTTT. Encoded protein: CSAKDLGGDQPQHF.

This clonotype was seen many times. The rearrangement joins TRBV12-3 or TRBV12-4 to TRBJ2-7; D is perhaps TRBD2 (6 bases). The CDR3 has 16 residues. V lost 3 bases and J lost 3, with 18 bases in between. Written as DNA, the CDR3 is TGTGCCAGCAGTTTTGATGGGGCAGGAGGGGACTACGAGCAGTACTTC. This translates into CASSFDGAGGDYEQYF.

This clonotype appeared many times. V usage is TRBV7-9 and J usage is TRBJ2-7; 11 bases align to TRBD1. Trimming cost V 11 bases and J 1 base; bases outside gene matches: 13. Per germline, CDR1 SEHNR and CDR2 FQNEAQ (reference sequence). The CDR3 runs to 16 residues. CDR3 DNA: TGTGCCGACAACGTTGGTGGACAGGGGGCATCCTACGAGCAGTACGTC. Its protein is CADNVGGQGASYEQYV.

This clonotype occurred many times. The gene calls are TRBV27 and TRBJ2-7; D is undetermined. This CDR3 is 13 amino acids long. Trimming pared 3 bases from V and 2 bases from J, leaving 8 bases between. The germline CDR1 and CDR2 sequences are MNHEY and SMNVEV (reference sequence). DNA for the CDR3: TGTGCCAGCAGTTTCGACCGGACCTACGAGCAGTACTTC. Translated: CASSFDRTYEQYF.

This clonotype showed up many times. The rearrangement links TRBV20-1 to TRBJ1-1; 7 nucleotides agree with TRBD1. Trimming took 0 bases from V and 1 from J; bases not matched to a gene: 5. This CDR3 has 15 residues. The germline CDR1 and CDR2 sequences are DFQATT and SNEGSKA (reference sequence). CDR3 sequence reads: CSARDKGQSNTEAFF. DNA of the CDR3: TGCAGTGCTAGAGATAAGGGACAGTCGAACACTGAAGCTTTCTTT.

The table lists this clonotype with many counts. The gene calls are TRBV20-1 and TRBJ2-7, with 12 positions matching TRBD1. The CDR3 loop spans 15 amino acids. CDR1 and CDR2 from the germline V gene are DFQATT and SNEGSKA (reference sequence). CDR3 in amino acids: CSPQGVGQGAVEQYF. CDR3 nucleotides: TGCAGCCCTCAAGGGGTGGGACAGGGGGCAGTCGAGCAGTACTTC.

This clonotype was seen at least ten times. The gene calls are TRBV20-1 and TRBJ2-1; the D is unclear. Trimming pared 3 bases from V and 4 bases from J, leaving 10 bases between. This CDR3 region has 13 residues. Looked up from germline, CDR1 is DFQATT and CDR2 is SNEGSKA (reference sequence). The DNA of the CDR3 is TGCAGTGCTAGTTCACCGGTTTACAATGAGCAGTTCTTC. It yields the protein CSASSPVYNEQFF.

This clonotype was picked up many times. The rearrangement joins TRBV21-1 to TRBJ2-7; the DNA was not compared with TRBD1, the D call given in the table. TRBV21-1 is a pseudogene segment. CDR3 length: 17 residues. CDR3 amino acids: CASSKLPWRQGTYEQYF. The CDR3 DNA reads TGTGCCAGCAGCAAACTCCCCTGGCGTCAGGGAACTTACGAGCAGTACTTC.

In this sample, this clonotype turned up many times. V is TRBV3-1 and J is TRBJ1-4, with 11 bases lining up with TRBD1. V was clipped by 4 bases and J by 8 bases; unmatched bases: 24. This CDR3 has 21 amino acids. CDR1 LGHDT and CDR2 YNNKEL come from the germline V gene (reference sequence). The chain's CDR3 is CASSLSVRDRGSGPGREKLFF. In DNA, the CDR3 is TGTGCCAGCAGCCTGTCAGTCCGGGACAGGGGGTCCGGGCCAGGTCGAGAAAAACTGTTTTTT.

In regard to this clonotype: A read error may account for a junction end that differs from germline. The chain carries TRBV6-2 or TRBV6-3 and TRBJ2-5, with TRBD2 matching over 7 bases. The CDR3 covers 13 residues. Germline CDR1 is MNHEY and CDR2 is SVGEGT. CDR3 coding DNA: TGTGCTAGCAGCGGCCTTGGCGGGGGGACCCAGTACTTC. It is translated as CASSGLGGGTQYF.

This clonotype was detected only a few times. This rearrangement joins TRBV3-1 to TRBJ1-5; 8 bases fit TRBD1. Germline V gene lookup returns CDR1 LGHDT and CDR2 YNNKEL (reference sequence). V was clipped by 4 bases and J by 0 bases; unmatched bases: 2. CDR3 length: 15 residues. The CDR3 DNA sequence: TGTGCCAGCAGCCCGGACAGGGCTAGCAATCAGCCCCAGCATTTT. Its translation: CASSPDRASNQPQHF.

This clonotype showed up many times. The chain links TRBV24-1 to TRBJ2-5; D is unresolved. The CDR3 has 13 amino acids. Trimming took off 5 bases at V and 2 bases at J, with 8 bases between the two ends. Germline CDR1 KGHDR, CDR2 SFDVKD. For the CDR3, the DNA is TGTGCCACCAGTGGTACGGCTCAAGAGACCCAGTACTTC. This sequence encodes CATSGTAQETQYF.

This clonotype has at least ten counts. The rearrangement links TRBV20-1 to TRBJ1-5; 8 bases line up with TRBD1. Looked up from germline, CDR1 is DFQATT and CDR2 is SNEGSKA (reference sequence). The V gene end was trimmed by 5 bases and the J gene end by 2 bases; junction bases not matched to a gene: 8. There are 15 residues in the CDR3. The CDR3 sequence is CSAWTGWMGNQPQHF. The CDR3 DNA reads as TGCAGTGCTTGGACAGGGTGGATGGGCAATCAGCCCCAGCATTTT.